This TCR beta chain was observed in a study of T cells after yellow fever vaccination. In the study overall: The authors prepared low-cell-number fractions using SMART-Seq v4 Ultra Low Input. Study-wide points: Reappearance after the booster was observed for most primary-vaccination clones (around 96% CD4, roughly 90% CD8).

V was pared by 6 bases and J by 2 bases, with 18 bases between. Looked up from germline, CDR1 is SGHRS and CDR2 is YFSETQ. CDR3 length: 15 amino acids. TCR cDNA, made by 5'RACE template switching, carried an added universal primer site and UMIs. TCRdb passed the 5' RACE reads through MiXCR, listing each CDR3 protein once. The table includes around 340,000 distinct CDR3 sequences, 7.5% to 9% detected once. Details on this clonotype: Its antigen is not identified.

The receptor's source is a man younger than 35 who received the YFV17D yellow fever vaccine. The sample here was PBMCs, taken on the day of the first yellow fever vaccination. The rearrangement joins TRBV5-1 to TRBJ2-7; D is unclear. The CDR3, as DNA: TGCGCCAGCACCCTTAACGCCGGACCGACCTACGAGCAGTACTTC. As protein: CASTLNAGPTYEQYF.